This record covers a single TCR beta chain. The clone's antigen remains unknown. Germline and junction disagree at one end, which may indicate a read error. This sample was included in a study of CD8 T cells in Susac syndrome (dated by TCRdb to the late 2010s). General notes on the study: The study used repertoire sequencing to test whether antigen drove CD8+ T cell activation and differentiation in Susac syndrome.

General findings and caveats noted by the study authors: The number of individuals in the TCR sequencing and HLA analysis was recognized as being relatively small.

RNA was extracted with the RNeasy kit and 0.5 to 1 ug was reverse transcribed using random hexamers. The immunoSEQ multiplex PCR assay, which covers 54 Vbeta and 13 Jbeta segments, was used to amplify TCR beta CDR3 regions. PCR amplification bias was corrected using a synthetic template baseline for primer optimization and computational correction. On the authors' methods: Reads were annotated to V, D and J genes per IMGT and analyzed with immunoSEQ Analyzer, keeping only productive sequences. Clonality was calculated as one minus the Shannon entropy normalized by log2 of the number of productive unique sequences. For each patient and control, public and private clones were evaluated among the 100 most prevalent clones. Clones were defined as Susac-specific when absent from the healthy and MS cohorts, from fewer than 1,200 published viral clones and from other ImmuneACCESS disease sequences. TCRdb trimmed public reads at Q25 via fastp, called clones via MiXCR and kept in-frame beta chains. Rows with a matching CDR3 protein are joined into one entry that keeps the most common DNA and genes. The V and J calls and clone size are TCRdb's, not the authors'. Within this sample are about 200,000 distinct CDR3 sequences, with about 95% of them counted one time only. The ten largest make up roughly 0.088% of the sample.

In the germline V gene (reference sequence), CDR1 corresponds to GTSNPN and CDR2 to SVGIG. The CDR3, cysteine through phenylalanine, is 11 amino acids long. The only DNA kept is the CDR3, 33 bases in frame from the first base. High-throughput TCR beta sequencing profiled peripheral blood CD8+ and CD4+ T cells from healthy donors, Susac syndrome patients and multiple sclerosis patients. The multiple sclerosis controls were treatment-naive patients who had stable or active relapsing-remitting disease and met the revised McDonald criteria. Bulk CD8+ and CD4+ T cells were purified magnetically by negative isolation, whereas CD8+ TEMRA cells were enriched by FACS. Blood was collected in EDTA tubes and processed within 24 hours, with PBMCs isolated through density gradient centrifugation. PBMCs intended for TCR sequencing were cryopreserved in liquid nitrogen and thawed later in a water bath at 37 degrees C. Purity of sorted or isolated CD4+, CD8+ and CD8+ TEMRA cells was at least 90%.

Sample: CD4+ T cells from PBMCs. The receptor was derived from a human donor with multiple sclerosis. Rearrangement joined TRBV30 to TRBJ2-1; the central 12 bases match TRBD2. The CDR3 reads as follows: CGLAGYNEQFF. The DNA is TGCGGACTAGCGGGGTACAATGAGCAGTTCTTC.